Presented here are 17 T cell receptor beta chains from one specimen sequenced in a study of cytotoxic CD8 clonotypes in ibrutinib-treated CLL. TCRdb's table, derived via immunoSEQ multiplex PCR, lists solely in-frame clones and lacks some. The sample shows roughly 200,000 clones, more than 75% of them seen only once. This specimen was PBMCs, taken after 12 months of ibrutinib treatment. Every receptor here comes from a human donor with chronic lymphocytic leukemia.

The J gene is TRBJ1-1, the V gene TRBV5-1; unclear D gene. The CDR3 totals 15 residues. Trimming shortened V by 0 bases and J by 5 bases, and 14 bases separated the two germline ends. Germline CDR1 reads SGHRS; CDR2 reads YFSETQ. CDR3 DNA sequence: TGCGCCAGCAGCTTGGGGCTAGCGGTAGATACTGAAGCTTTCTTT. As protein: CASSLGLAVDTEAFF. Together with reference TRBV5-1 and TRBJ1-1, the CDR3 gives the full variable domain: KAGVTQTPRYLIKTRGQQVTLSCSPISGHRSVSWYQQTPGQGLQFLFEYFSETQRNKGNFPGRFSGRQFSNSRSEMNVSTLELGDSALYLCASSLGLAVDTEAFFGQGTRLTVV.

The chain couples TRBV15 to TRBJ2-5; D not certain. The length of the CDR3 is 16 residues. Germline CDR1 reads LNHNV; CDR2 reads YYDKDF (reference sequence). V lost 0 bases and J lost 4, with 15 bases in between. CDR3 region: CATSRDFRRVGETQYF. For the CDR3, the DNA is TGTGCCACCAGCAGAGATTTTCGCAGAGTGGGAGAGACCCAGTACTTC.

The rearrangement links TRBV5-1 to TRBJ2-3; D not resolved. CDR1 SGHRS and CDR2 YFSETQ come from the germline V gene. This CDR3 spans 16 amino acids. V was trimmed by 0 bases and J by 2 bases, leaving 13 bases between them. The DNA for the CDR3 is TGCGCCAGCAGCTTGGCCATCGCCGGAACCACAGATACGCAGTATTTT. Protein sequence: CASSLAIAGTTDTQYF.

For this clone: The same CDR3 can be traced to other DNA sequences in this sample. CDR3 protein: CASSISRGNYGYTF. CDR3 in DNA: TGTGCCAGTAGTATATCTAGGGGGAACTATGGCTACACCTTC. The chain uses TRBV19 and TRBJ1-2; D may be TRBD1 (6 bases). The CDR3 spans 14 residues. CDR1 LNHDA and CDR2 SQIVND come from the germline V gene (reference sequence). V dropped 2 bases and J dropped 2 bases, with 9 bases sitting between them.

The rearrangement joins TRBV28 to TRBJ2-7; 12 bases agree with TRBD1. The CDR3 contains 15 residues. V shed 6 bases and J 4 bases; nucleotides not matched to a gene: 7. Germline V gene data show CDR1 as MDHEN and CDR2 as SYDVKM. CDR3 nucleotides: TGTGCCAGCAGATCCGGGACAGGGGGCGGATACGAGCAGTACTTC. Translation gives CASRSGTGGGYEQYF.

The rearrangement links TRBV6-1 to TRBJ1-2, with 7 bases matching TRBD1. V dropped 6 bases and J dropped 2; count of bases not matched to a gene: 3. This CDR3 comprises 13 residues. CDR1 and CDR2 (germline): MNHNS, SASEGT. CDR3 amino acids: CASSSQGNYGYTF. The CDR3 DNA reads TGTGCCAGCAGCTCACAGGGGAACTATGGCTACACCTTC.

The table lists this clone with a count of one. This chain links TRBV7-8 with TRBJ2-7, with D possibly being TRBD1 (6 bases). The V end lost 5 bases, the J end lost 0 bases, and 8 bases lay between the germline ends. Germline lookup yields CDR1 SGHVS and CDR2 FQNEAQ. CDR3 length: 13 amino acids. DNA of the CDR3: TGTGCCAGCAGCACAGGGCCCTCCTACGAGCAGTACTTC. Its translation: CASSTGPSYEQYF.

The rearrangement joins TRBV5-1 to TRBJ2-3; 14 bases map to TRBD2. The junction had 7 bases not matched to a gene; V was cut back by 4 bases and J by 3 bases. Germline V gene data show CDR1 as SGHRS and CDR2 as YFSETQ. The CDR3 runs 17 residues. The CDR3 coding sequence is TGCGCCAGCAGCGCTCGGACTAGCGGGGGGACGACAGATACGCAGTATTTT. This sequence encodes CASSARTSGGTTDTQYF.

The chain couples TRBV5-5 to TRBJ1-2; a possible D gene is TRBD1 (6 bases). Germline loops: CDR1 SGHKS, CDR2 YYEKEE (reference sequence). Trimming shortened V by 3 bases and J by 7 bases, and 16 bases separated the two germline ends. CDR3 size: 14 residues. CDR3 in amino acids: CASSSQGRDLGYTF. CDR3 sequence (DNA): TGTGCCAGCAGCTCGCAGGGGCGAGATCTTGGCTACACCTTC.

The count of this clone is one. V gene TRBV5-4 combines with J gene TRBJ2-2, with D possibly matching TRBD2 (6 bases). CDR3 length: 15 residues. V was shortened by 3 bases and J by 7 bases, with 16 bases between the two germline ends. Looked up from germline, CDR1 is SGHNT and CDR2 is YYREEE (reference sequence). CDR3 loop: CASSSGTPGVGELFF. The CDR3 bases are TGTGCCAGCAGCTCCGGGACTCCCGGGGTCGGGGAGCTGTTTTTT.

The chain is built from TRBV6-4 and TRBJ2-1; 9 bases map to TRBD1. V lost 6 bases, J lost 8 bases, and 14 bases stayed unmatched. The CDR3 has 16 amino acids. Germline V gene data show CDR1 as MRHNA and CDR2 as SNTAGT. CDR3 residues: CASSRLSGQGSDEQFF. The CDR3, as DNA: TGTGCCAGCAGCCGACTCTCGGGACAGGGTTCGGATGAGCAGTTCTTC.

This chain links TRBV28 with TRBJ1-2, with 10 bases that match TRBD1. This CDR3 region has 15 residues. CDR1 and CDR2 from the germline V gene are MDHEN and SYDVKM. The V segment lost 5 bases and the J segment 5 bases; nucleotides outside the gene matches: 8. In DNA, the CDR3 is TGTGCCAGCAGTGCCCCGGGGACAGGGGTGTATGGCTACACCTTC. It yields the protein CASSAPGTGVYGYTF.

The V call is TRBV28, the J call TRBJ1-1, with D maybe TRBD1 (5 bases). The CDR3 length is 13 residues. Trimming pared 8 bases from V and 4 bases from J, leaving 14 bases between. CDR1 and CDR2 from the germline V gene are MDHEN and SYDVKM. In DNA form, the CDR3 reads TGTGCCAGCCCCCGTCAGGGCTCCACTGAAGCTTTCTTT. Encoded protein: CASPRQGSTEAFF.

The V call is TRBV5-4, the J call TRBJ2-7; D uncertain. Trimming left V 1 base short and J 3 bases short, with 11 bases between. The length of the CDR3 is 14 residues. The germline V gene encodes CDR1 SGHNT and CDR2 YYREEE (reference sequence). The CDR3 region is CASSLQLGLYEQYF. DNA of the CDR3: TGTGCCAGCAGCTTGCAGCTTGGTCTCTACGAGCAGTACTTC. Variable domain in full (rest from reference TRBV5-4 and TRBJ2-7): ETGVTQSPTHLIKTRGQQVTLRCSSQSGHNTVSWYQQALGQGPQFIFQYYREEENGRGNFPPRFSGLQFPNYSSELNVNALELDDSALYLCASSLQLGLYEQYFGPGTRLTVT.

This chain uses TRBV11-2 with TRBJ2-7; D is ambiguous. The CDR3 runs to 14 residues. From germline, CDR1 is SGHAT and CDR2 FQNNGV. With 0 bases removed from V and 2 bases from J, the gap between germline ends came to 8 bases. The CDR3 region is CASSLEGQAYEQYF. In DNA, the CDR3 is TGTGCCAGCAGCTTAGAAGGTCAGGCCTACGAGCAGTACTTC. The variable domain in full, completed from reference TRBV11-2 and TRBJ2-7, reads EAGVAQSPRYKIIEKRQSVAFWCNPISGHATLYWYQQILGQGPKLLIQFQNNGVVDDSQLPKDRFSAERLKGVDSTLKIQPAKLEDSAVYLCASSLEGQAYEQYFGPGTRLTVT.

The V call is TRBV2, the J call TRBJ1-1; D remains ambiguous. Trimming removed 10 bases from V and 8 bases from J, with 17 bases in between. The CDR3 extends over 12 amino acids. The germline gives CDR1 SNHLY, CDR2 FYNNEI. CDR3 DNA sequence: TGTGCCATCCCGACCTTTGGATCGGAAGCTTTCTTT. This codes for CAIPTFGSEAFF.

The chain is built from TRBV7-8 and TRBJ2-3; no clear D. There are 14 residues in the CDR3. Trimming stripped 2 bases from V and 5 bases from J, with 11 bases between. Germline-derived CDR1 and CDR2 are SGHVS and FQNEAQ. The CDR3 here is CASSLSQSLDTQYF. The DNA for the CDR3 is TGTGCCAGCAGCTTAAGCCAATCTCTAGATACGCAGTATTTT.